Listed here are 20 T cell receptor beta chains from one sample, sequenced in a study of blood T cell repertoires in COVID-19. Sequenced by immunoSEQ multiplex PCR; TCRdb stores in-frame clones only, minus some. The profile shows about 150,000 clones, about 74% of them singletons. Sequenced material: peripheral blood. The receptors shown here come from a man between 50 and 59 years old with acute or convalescent COVID-19.

The chain employs TRBV10-3 and TRBJ1-3; 8 positions match TRBD1. There are 15 residues in the CDR3. The V segment lost 2 bases and the J segment 4 bases; nucleotides outside the gene matches: 4. Germline V lookup: CDR1 ENHRY, CDR2 SYGVKD. The chain's CDR3 is CAISETGGAGNTIYF. In DNA, the CDR3 is TGTGCCATCAGTGAGACAGGGGGAGCGGGAAACACCATATATTTT.

This clone has only a few counts. The chain has TRBV5-1 and TRBJ2-7; 13 bases align to TRBD2. The CDR3 runs to 17 residues. J lost 1 base, V lost 4 bases, and 8 bases had no gene match. Germline V gene data show CDR1 as SGHRS and CDR2 as YFSETQ. The chain's CDR3 is CASSAWTSGGPSYEQYF. The CDR3 nucleotides read TGCGCCAGCAGCGCGTGGACTAGCGGGGGCCCTTCCTACGAGCAGTACTTC.

The chain uses TRBV5-1 and TRBJ2-3, with 8 bases identical to TRBD1. V gave up 0 bases and J gave up 7 bases; unmatched junction bases: 7. Germline values: CDR1 SGHRS, CDR2 YFSETQ. This CDR3 is built from 15 residues. The CDR3 here is CASSLAPGQGNTQYF. CDR3 sequence (DNA): TGCGCCAGCAGCTTGGCCCCAGGACAGGGAAATACGCAGTATTTT.

The rearrangement uses TRBV18 and TRBJ1-2; D not certain. This CDR3 comprises 13 residues. The germline CDR1 and CDR2 sequences are KGHSH and LQKENI. V was cut by 5 bases and J by 2 bases, with 9 bases left in between. CDR3 region: CASSSKLNYGYTF. DNA for the CDR3: TGTGCCAGCTCATCGAAACTAAACTATGGCTACACCTTC.

The V call is TRBV5-6, the J call TRBJ2-7; TRBD2 agrees at 9 bases. V lost 3 bases, J lost 5 bases, and 3 bases stayed unmatched. This CDR3 comprises 13 residues. CDR1 is SGHDT and CDR2 is YYEEEE in the germline V gene. The CDR3 region is CASSSERGDEQYV. DNA for the CDR3: TGTGCCAGCAGCTCCGAGCGGGGGGACGAGCAGTACGTC.

This clone was seen a single time. The chain recombines TRBV6-1 with TRBJ2-5, with 7 bases aligning to TRBD1. There are 18 residues in the CDR3. J lost 0 bases, V lost 2 bases, and 12 bases had no gene match. Germline CDR1 and CDR2: MNHNS and SASEGT. CDR3 protein: CASSETGGDRAHQETQYF. The CDR3 nucleotides are TGTGCCAGCAGTGAAACTGGCGGAGACAGGGCCCACCAAGAGACCCAGTACTTC.

The V call is TRBV7-6, the J call TRBJ1-2; D ambiguous. The CDR3 sequence is 12 residues long. Trimming took 6 bases from V and 8 from J, leaving 13 bases between them. Germline lookup yields CDR1 SGHVS and CDR2 FNYEAQ. CDR3 amino acids: CASRGFSGGYTF. In nucleotides, the CDR3 is TGTGCCAGCAGAGGGTTTAGCGGAGGCTACACCTTC.

The chain carries TRBV15 and TRBJ2-5; tentatively, D is TRBD2 (5 bases). With 0 bases removed from V and 5 bases from J, the gap between germline ends came to 13 bases. CDR3 size: 15 residues. CDR1 and CDR2 from the germline V gene are LNHNV and YYDKDF (reference sequence). In nucleotides, the CDR3 is TGTGCCACCAGCAGAGATTTTGCCGGGGTGGAGACCCAGTACTTC. As protein: CATSRDFAGVETQYF.

CDR3 bases: TGTGCCAGCAGTGAACTCGCACAGGGGAGTGGCTACACCTTC. As protein: CASSELAQGSGYTF. This rearrangement joins TRBV2 to TRBJ1-2, with 7 bases that match TRBD1. Germline lookup yields CDR1 SNHLY and CDR2 FYNNEI. CDR3 length equals 14 residues. Trimming cost V 2 bases and J 7 bases; bases outside gene matches: 7.

The gene calls are TRBV27 and TRBJ2-2, with 9 positions matching TRBD1. This CDR3 contains 15 residues. The trim removed 5 bases at V and 3 bases at J, leaving 4 bases unmatched. Germline CDR1 and CDR2: MNHEY and SMNVEV (reference sequence). In DNA form, the CDR3 reads TGTGCCAGCAGTGTCGACAGGGGGGACACCGGGGAGCTGTTTTTT. It translates to CASSVDRGDTGELFF.

The J gene is TRBJ1-2, the V gene TRBV6-4; D is possibly TRBD1 (5 bases). Trimming took off 4 bases at V and 7 bases at J, with 10 bases between the two ends. From germline, CDR1 is MRHNA and CDR2 SNTAGT. The CDR3 spans 12 residues. CDR3 in DNA: TGTGCCAGCAGTGGGCAGGGTTCTGGCTACACCTTC. Its translation: CASSGQGSGYTF.

The CDR3 sequence is CASSQSEGLLGNSPLHF. The CDR3 nucleotides are TGCGCCAGCAGCCAATCGGAGGGACTGCTAGGTAATTCACCCCTCCACTTT. The rearrangement links TRBV4-1 to TRBJ1-6; TRBD1 might be the D (5 bases). The CDR3 is made up of 17 amino acids. CDR1 and CDR2 (germline): MGHRA, YSYEKL. V gave up 2 bases and J gave up 6 bases, with 17 bases separating them.

V usage is TRBV5-5 and J usage is TRBJ1-4; possible D gene TRBD1, 5 bases. The CDR3 spans 14 residues. CDR1 is SGHKS, CDR2 YYEKEE, per germline (reference sequence). V lost 4 bases and J 8 bases, leaving 15 bases between the germline ends. CDR3 residues: CASSPEVGVEKLFF. Written as DNA, the CDR3 is TGTGCCAGCAGCCCCGAGGTAGGGGTGGAAAAACTGTTTTTT.

On this clone itself: Distinct nucleotide sequences in the sample also encode this CDR3. V is TRBV9 and J is TRBJ1-1; unclear D gene. This CDR3 contains 13 residues. Germline loops: CDR1 SGDLS, CDR2 YYNGEE. Trimming cost V 0 bases and J 1 base, with 4 bases left between them. Written as DNA, the CDR3 is TGTGCCAGCAGCGTAGCCGGGAACACTGAAGCTTTCTTT. Its translation: CASSVAGNTEAFF. The full variable domain, completed using reference TRBV9 and TRBJ1-1, is DSGVTQTPKHLITATGQRVTLRCSPRSGDLSVYWYQQSLDQGLQFLIQYYNGEERAKGNILERFSAQQFPDLHSELNLSSLELGDSALYFCASSVAGNTEAFFGQGTRLTVV.

The V call is TRBV24-1, the J call TRBJ1-2; maybe TRBD1 (6 bases). Germline CDR1 is KGHDR and CDR2 is SFDVKD. The CDR3 spans 15 residues. V was trimmed by 3 bases and J by 6 bases, leaving 16 bases between them. The CDR3 loop reads CATSDTTGKLNGYTF. DNA for the CDR3: TGTGCCACCAGTGATACTACAGGGAAACTAAATGGCTACACCTTC.

The chain couples TRBV27 to TRBJ1-2, with 7 bases aligning to TRBD1. Germline lookup yields CDR1 MNHEY and CDR2 SMNVEV (reference sequence). Unmatched junction bases numbered 17, after V lost 8 bases and J lost 8 bases. The CDR3 consists of 15 residues. The DNA for the CDR3 is TGTGCCAGCCATTCCTCCGGGACAGCCCAAAGAGGCTACACCTTC. Translated: CASHSSGTAQRGYTF.

V and J are TRBV3-1 (or the pseudogene TRBV3-2) and TRBJ2-5; 10 bases line up with TRBD1. V was clipped by 2 bases and J by 4 bases; unmatched bases: 4. CDR1 and CDR2 (germline): LGHDT, YNNKEL (reference sequence). This CDR3 contains 15 residues. The CDR3 loop is CASSQLTGGRETQYF. DNA for the CDR3: TGTGCCAGCAGCCAACTGACAGGGGGCAGAGAGACCCAGTACTTC.

Regarding this clone: Different DNA sequences within this sample yield the same CDR3. The rearrangement links TRBV20-1 to TRBJ2-3; possible D gene TRBD1, 6 bases. This CDR3 has 11 residues. V was trimmed by 3 bases and J by 6 bases, leaving 7 bases between them. The germline CDR1 and CDR2 sequences are DFQATT and SNEGSKA (reference sequence). The CDR3 reads CSASTGDTQYF. CDR3 DNA: TGCAGTGCTAGCACAGGGGATACGCAGTATTTT.

In its sample, this clone was seen once. V and J are TRBV6-7 and TRBJ2-7, with 8 bases lining up with TRBD1. TRBV6-7 carries the ORF label, with uncertain function. V dropped 4 bases and J dropped 1; count of bases not matched to a gene: 6. This CDR3 has 15 residues. CDR3 bases: TGTGCCAGCAGTTCCCCCGGGACAGGTTCCTACGAGCAGTACGTC. This gives the protein CASSSPGTGSYEQYV.

The chain joins TRBV18 to TRBJ1-5; TRBD1 matches at 9 bases. Unmatched junction bases numbered 2, after V lost 3 bases and J lost 5 bases. Germline CDR1 is KGHSH and CDR2 is LQKENI. The CDR3 is made up of 14 amino acids. In DNA form, the CDR3 reads TGTGCCAGCTCACCGGGACAGGGCGATCAGCCCCAGCATTTT. Residues: CASSPGQGDQPQHF.